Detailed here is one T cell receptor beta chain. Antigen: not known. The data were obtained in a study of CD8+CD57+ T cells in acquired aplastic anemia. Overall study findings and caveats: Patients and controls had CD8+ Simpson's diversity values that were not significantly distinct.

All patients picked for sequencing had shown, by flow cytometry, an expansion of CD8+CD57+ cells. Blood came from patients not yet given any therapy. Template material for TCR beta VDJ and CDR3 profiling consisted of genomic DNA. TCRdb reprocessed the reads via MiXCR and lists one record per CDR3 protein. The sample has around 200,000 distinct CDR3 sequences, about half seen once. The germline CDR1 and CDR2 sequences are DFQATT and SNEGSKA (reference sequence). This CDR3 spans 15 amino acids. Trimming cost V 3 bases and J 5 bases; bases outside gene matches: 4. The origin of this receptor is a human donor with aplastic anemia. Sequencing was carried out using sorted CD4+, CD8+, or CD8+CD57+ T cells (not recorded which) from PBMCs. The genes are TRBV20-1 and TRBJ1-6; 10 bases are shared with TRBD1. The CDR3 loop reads CSARGQGKDNSPLHF. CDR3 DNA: TGCAGTGCTAGGGGACAGGGGAAGGATAATTCACCCCTCCACTTT.